Included here is one T cell receptor (beta chain) sequence, with context. These data originate in a study of regulatory T cells in long-lasting Graves disease. Time point given: persistent/refractory GD, antithyroid drugs over 5 years with positive TRAb. PBMCs were the source of the RNA used for TCR sequencing. Trimming cost V 0 bases and J 19 bases, with 16 bases left between them. The CDR3 has 13 residues. Germline CDR1 LGHNA, CDR2 YSLEER. Library construction for TCR beta used iRepertoire HTBI primers and Arm-PCR of CDR3 regions. TCRdb recomputed calls from the multiplex PCR reads with MiXCR, one row per CDR3 protein. The repertoire consists of around 430,000 distinct CDR3 sequences, with around a fifth occurring once and the leading ten covering about an eighth.

The clonotype originates from a female donor with Graves disease. The chain combines TRBV4-3 with TRBJ1-6; the D is unclear. The sample was peripheral blood mononuclear cells (PBMCs), taken when the disease was refractory, from a patient treated with antithyroid drugs. The CDR3 DNA is TGCGCCAGCAGCCAAGATGTCGGCCGGGTTCTACACTTT. Translated: CASSQDVGRVLHF.